These 25 T cell receptor beta chains were all obtained from the same sample, sequenced in a study of blood T cell repertoires in COVID-19. Data came from immunoSEQ multiplex PCR; TCRdb stores just in-frame clones and leaves some out. The sample lists approximately 200,000 clones, 80% to 90% occurring once. Source material: PBMCs or T cells enriched from blood (not recorded which). The source of these receptors is a young man in a cohort exposed to, infected with or recovered from COVID-19 (not recorded which).

This chain joins TRBV15 and TRBJ2-3; 7 nucleotides align to TRBD2. Losses at the gene ends were 0 bases for V and 5 bases for J; bases not matched to a gene: 8. Germline loops: CDR1 LNHNV, CDR2 YYDKDF (reference sequence). The CDR3 runs to 16 residues. CDR3 in amino acids: CATSRDLAGAGDTQYF. In nucleotides, the CDR3 is TGTGCCACCAGCAGAGATTTGGCGGGAGCGGGAGATACGCAGTATTTT.

The chain combines TRBV29-1 with TRBJ1-3; 7 bases are a match to TRBD1. Germline CDR1 reads SQVTM; CDR2 reads ANQGSEA. V trimming: 4 bases; J trimming: 0 bases; junction bases outside the gene matches: 3. This CDR3 contains 14 residues. The CDR3 protein is CSVGDSVSGNTIYF. In DNA, the CDR3 is TGCAGCGTTGGGGACAGCGTCTCTGGAAACACCATATATTTT.

The gene calls are TRBV4-2 and TRBJ2-2; the D gene is possibly TRBD2 (7 bases). Germline assignment: CDR1 LGHNA and CDR2 YNFKEQ. The CDR3 is made up of 18 amino acids. The V end lost 3 bases, the J end lost 5 bases, and 22 bases lay between the germline ends. The CDR3 sequence is CASSQGGAGVLKTGELFF. CDR3 coding DNA: TGTGCCAGCAGCCAGGGGGGGGCGGGAGTATTGAAAACCGGGGAGCTGTTTTTT.

This chain connects TRBV9 to TRBJ2-3; D might be TRBD2 (5 bases). Germline V gene sequence: CDR1 SGDLS, CDR2 YYNGEE. CDR3 length: 16 residues. Trimming removed 0 bases at V and 5 bases at J, with 16 bases between. The CDR3 DNA sequence: TGTGCCAGCAGCGTAGGGGAGAACAGCGCGGGAGATACGCAGTATTTT. Translating gives CASSVGENSAGDTQYF.

The chain has TRBV3-1 (or the pseudogene TRBV3-2) and TRBJ2-1; D possibly corresponds to TRBD2 (6 bases). There are 14 residues in the CDR3. The germline V gene encodes CDR1 LGHDT and CDR2 YNNKEL (reference sequence). Deletions cut 7 bases from V and 5 bases from J, with 15 bases between. The CDR3 spells CASTPQLAHNEQFF. The CDR3 DNA reads as TGTGCCAGCACCCCCCAACTAGCTCACAATGAGCAGTTCTTC.

The V gene is TRBV9, the J gene TRBJ2-3, with D possibly matching TRBD1 (6 bases). Trimming removed 0 bases at V and 5 bases at J, with 16 bases between. In germline, CDR1 is SGDLS, CDR2 YYNGEE. CDR3 length: 16 amino acids. The CDR3 bases are TGTGCCAGCAGCGTAGCTGGCAGGGGTTCCGGAGATACGCAGTATTTT. It is translated as CASSVAGRGSGDTQYF.

The rearrangement uses TRBV12-1 and TRBJ2-2; the table's D call, TRBD1, has no DNA check behind it. TRBV12-1 is noted as a pseudogene. The CDR3 consists of 14 residues. The CDR3 nucleotides read TGTGCCAGCAGCTCAGTCGATAACACCGGGGAGCTGTTTTTT. Protein: CASSSVDNTGELFF.

This chain links TRBV28 with TRBJ1-6; 7 bases match TRBD1. The germline gives CDR1 MDHEN, CDR2 SYDVKM. V dropped 6 bases and J dropped 7; count of bases not matched to a gene: 6. CDR3 length equals 14 residues. The chain's CDR3 is CASSRQGGNSPLHF. The CDR3 DNA reads TGTGCCAGCAGCCGACAGGGCGGAAATTCACCCCTCCACTTT.

The V and J genes are TRBV4-2 and TRBJ2-3; D gene unclear. The V gene lost 0 bases and the J gene lost 2 bases, with 9 bases spanning the gap. From germline, CDR1 is LGHNA and CDR2 YNFKEQ. The CDR3 runs to 15 residues. The CDR3 region is CASSQDGSDTDTQYF. The CDR3 DNA reads as TGTGCCAGCAGCCAAGACGGGTCTGACACAGATACGCAGTATTTT.

The chain is built from TRBV7-2 and TRBJ1-1, with 8 bases that match TRBD1. The CDR3 extends over 17 amino acids. The trim removed 5 bases at V and 0 bases at J, leaving 11 bases unmatched. Germline V gene data show CDR1 as SGHTA and CDR2 as FQGNSA. The CDR3 loop is CASSLRQGKIMNTEAFF. The CDR3 bases are TGTGCCAGCAGCCTAAGACAGGGGAAAATTATGAACACTGAAGCTTTCTTT.

The rearrangement uses TRBV24-1 and TRBJ1-1; 8 nucleotides agree with TRBD1. Germline CDR1 and CDR2: KGHDR and SFDVKD. There are 14 residues in the CDR3. V lost 5 bases to trimming and J lost 5 bases; unmatched junction nucleotides: 6. The CDR3 DNA follows: TGTGCCACCAGTGTTGGACAGGGTGGGACTGAAGCTTTCTTT. This sequence encodes CATSVGQGGTEAFF.

J is TRBJ1-5 and V is TRBV28, with D hard to call. The CDR3 totals 15 residues. The V end was cut by 4 bases, the J end by 2 bases, with 12 bases between. Germline assignment: CDR1 MDHEN and CDR2 SYDVKM. The CDR3 DNA sequence: TGTGCCAGCAGTTCCCCTGGTCGAGGCAATCAGCCCCAGCATTTT. Translated, it gives CASSSPGRGNQPQHF.

The rearrangement uses TRBV9 and TRBJ2-7, with 9 bases identical to TRBD1. The trim removed 3 bases at V and 4 bases at J, leaving 5 bases unmatched. The germline V gene has CDR1 SGDLS and CDR2 YYNGEE. The CDR3 covers 14 residues. The CDR3: CASSARDRAYEQYF. CDR3 DNA: TGTGCCAGCAGCGCCCGGGACAGGGCTTACGAGCAGTACTTC. Based on the CDR3 plus reference TRBV9 and TRBJ2-7, the full variable domain is DSGVTQTPKHLITATGQRVTLRCSPRSGDLSVYWYQQSLDQGLQFLIQYYNGEERAKGNILERFSAQQFPDLHSELNLSSLELGDSALYFCASSARDRAYEQYFGPGTRLTVT.

This chain uses TRBV4-1 with TRBJ2-7, with D hard to call. Germline CDR1 is MGHRA and CDR2 is YSYEKL. V lost 2 bases and J 5 bases, leaving 13 bases between the germline ends. The CDR3 spans 14 residues. CDR3 sequence reads: CASSQPQFTDEQYF. CDR3 DNA sequence: TGCGCCAGCAGCCAACCGCAGTTTACCGACGAGCAGTACTTC.

This rearrangement joins TRBV28 to TRBJ2-7; D perhaps matches TRBD1 (5 bases). Deletions cut 4 bases from V and 3 bases from J, with 16 bases between. The CDR3 extends over 15 amino acids. Per the germline V gene, CDR1 is MDHEN and CDR2 is SYDVKM. The chain's CDR3 is CASSCLSRVCYEQYF. The CDR3 DNA is TGTGCCAGCAGTTGCCTAAGCAGGGTGTGCTACGAGCAGTACTTC.

This chain connects TRBV18 to TRBJ2-5; D remains ambiguous. Trimming took off 2 bases at V and 2 bases at J, with 6 bases between the two ends. The CDR3 has 13 amino acids. The V gene's germline CDR1 is KGHSH and CDR2 LQKENI. This chain's CDR3 is CASSPSQQETQYF. The CDR3 nucleotides are TGTGCCAGCTCACCATCACAGCAAGAGACCCAGTACTTC.

V gene TRBV19 combines with J gene TRBJ1-6; 9 bases align to TRBD1. Trimming at V came to 6 bases and at J to 5 bases, leaving 5 bases not matched to a gene. Germline lookup yields CDR1 LNHDA and CDR2 SQIVND (reference sequence). The CDR3 is made up of 15 amino acids. DNA for the CDR3: TGTGCCAGTAGCAGGACAGGGGCTCATAATTCACCCCTCCACTTT. Amino acid sequence: CASSRTGAHNSPLHF.

This clone was seen a single time. The V gene is TRBV5-1, the J gene TRBJ1-1; weak D call: TRBD1 (5 bases). Trimming took 5 bases from V and 0 from J, leaving 17 bases between them. CDR1 and CDR2 from the germline V gene are SGHRS and YFSETQ. The CDR3 sequence is 16 residues long. The CDR3 loop reads CASSREGRVMNTEAFF. CDR3 DNA sequence: TGCGCCAGCAGTCGAGAGGGGAGGGTCATGAACACTGAAGCTTTCTTT.

The chain is built from TRBV28 and TRBJ2-3; D perhaps matches TRBD1 (6 bases). Germline CDR1 is MDHEN and CDR2 is SYDVKM. This CDR3 is built from 14 residues. Trimming took off 2 bases at V and 0 bases at J, with 6 bases between the two ends. CDR3 loop: CASSLTGSTDTQYF. The CDR3 DNA reads TGTGCCAGCAGTTTAACAGGGAGCACAGATACGCAGTATTTT.

This chain uses TRBV6-1 with TRBJ1-2; TRBD1 matches at 7 bases. Per germline, CDR1 MNHNS and CDR2 SASEGT. This CDR3 region has 14 residues. J gave up 4 bases and V 1 base, and 3 bases lay outside the gene matches. CDR3 amino acids: CASSEVRGVYGYTF. The CDR3 DNA reads TGTGCCAGCAGTGAAGTCAGGGGGGTCTATGGCTACACCTTC.

This rearrangement joins TRBV5-5 to TRBJ2-1, with 9 bases that match TRBD2. J lost 6 bases, V lost 0 bases, and 10 bases had no gene match. The CDR3 consists of 17 residues. Germline lookup yields CDR1 SGHKS and CDR2 YYEKEE (reference sequence). The CDR3 DNA follows: TGTGCCAGCAGCTTGGGAGGCGTTTGGCGGGAGGGCAATGAGCAGTTCTTC. This gives the protein CASSLGGVWREGNEQFF.

The rearrangement links TRBV6-5 to TRBJ1-4, with unresolved D. The length of the CDR3 is 14 residues. Germline V gene lookup returns CDR1 MNHEY and CDR2 SVGAGI. V lost 5 bases to trimming and J lost 2 bases, with 9 bases between them. CDR3 nucleotides: TGTGCCAGCAGTCCCCAGGTTACTAATGAAAAACTGTTTTTT. Translating gives CASSPQVTNEKLFF.

The rearrangement joins TRBV27 to TRBJ1-2; weak D call: TRBD1 (6 bases). V lost 3 bases and J lost 6, with 8 bases in between. The germline CDR1 and CDR2 sequences are MNHEY and SMNVEV (reference sequence). This CDR3 region has 12 residues. The CDR3 DNA is TGTGCCAGCAGTTTTGACAGGAATGGCTACACCTTC. It codes for CASSFDRNGYTF.

The chain is built from TRBV19 and TRBJ1-2; the match to TRBD1 covers 7 bases. CDR3 length equals 17 residues. Germline V gene sequence: CDR1 LNHDA, CDR2 SQIVND (reference sequence). The junction had 9 bases not matched to a gene; V was cut back by 2 bases and J by 0 bases. The CDR3 DNA follows: TGTGCCAGTAGTATAAGGCTCGGCAGGGGGACTAACTATGGCTACACCTTC. Its translation: CASSIRLGRGTNYGYTF.

The V call is TRBV7-9, the J call TRBJ1-6; D is unclear. The germline V gene encodes CDR1 SEHNR and CDR2 FQNEAQ (reference sequence). V gave up 7 bases and J gave up 0 bases, with 13 bases separating them. This CDR3 contains 16 residues. The CDR3 region has the DNA TGTGCCAGCACCCCCGAGATAAGCTCCTATAATTCACCCCTCCACTTT. Translated: CASTPEISSYNSPLHF.